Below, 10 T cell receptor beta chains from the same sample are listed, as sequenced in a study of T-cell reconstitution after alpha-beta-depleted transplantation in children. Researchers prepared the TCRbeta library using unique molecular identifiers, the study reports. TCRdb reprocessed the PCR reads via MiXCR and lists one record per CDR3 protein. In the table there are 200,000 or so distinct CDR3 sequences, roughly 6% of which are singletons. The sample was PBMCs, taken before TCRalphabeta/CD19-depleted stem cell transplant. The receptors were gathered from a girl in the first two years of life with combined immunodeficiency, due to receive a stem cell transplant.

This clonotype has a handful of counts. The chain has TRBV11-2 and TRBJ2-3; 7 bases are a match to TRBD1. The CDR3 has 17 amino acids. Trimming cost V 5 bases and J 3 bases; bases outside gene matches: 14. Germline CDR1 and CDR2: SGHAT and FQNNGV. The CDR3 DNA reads TGTGCCAGCAGCCCCCTGAGGGGGCAGTCGGTGACAGATACGCAGTATTTT. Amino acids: CASSPLRGQSVTDTQYF.

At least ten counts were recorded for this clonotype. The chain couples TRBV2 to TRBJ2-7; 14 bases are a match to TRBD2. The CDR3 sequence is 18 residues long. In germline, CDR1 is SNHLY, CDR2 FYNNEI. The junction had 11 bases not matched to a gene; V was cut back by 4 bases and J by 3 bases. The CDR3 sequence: CASSVEPPGLAGVYEQYF. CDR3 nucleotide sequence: TGTGCCAGCAGTGTCGAGCCACCGGGACTAGCGGGAGTCTACGAGCAGTACTTC.

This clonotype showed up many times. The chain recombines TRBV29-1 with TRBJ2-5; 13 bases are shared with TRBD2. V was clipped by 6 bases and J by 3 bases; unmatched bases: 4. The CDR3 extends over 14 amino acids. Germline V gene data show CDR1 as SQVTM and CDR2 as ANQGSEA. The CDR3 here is CSVDGLAGEETQYF. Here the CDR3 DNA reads TGCAGCGTCGACGGACTAGCGGGGGAAGAGACCCAGTACTTC.

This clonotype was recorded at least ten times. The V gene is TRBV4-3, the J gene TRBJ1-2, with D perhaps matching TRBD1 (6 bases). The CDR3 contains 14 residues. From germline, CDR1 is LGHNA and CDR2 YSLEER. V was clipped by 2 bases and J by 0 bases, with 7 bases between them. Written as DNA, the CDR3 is TGCGCCAGCAGCCAATCAGGGGCTAACTATGGCTACACCTTC. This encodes CASSQSGANYGYTF.

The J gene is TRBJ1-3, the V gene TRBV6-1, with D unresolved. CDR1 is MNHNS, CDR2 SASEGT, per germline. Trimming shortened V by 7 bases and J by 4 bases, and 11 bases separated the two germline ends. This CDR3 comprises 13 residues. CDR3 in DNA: TGTGCCAGCACCCCGGGCCTCGGAAACACCATATATTTT. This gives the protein CASTPGLGNTIYF.

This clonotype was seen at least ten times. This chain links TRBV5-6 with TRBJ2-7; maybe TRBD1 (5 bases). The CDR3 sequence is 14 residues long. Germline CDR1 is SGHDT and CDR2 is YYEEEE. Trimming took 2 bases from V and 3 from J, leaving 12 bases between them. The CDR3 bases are TGTGCCAGCAGCTTCGGGTTAGGGGACTACGAGCAGTACTTC. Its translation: CASSFGLGDYEQYF.

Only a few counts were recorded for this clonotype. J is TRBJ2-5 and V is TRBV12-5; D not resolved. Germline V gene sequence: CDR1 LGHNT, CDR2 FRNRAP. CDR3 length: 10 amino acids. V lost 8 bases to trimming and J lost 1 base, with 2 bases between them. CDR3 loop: CASPQETQYF. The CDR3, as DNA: TGTGCTAGTCCCCAAGAGACCCAGTACTTC. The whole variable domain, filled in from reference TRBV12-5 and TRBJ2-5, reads DARVTQTPRHKVTEMGQEVTMRCQPILGHNTVFWYRQTMMQGLELLAYFRNRAPLDDSGMPKDRFSAEMPDATLATLKIQPSEPRDSAVYFCASPQETQYFGPGTRLLVL.

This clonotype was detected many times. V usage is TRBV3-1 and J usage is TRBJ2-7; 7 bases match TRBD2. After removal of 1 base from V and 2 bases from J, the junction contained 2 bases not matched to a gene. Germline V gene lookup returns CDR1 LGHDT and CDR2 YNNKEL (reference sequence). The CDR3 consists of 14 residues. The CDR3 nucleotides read TGTGCCAGCAGCCAAGTTGGGGGGGCCTACGAGCAGTACTTC. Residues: CASSQVGGAYEQYF.

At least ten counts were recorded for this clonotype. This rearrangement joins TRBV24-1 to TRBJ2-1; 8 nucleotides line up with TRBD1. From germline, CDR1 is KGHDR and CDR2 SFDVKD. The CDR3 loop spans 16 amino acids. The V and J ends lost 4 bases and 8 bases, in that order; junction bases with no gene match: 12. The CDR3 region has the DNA TGTGCCACCAGTGACACTGGACAGGGTAGGCCCCATGAGCAGTTCTTC. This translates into CATSDTGQGRPHEQFF.

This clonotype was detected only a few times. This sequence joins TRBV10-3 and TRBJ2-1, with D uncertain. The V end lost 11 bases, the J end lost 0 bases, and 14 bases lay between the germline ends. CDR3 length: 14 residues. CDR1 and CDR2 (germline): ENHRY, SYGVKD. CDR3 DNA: TGTGCCGCCAAGGAAGAGGACTCCTACAATGAGCAGTTCTTC. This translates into CAAKEEDSYNEQFF.